The next 26 T cell receptor beta chains were all read from a single sample in a study of blood T cell repertoires in COVID-19. Profiling relied on immunoSEQ multiplex PCR, and the TCRdb table lists in-frame clones only, not all of them. There are about 150,000 clones in the sample; more than 75% occur only once, and around 5% lies in the top ten. The sequenced sample consisted of peripheral blood. The source is a man between 18 and 29 years old with COVID-19, enrolled during active disease.

The rearrangement joins TRBV7-2 to TRBJ1-5; D is uncertain. The ends were cut back, 1 base at V and 6 bases at J, with 10 bases in the middle. From germline, CDR1 is SGHTA and CDR2 FQGNSA. The CDR3 runs to 14 residues. As DNA, the CDR3 is TGTGCCAGCAGCTTAGTAGGAGGATTTCAGCCCCAGCATTTT. It specifies CASSLVGGFQPQHF.

This clone was seen once. This chain links TRBV11-3 with TRBJ1-6, with no clear D. Germline V CDR1 and CDR2: SGHNT, YENEEA. V lost 5 bases and J lost 7, with 9 bases in between. CDR3 length: 13 amino acids. This CDR3 is CASSLITNSPLHF. In DNA form, the CDR3 reads TGTGCCAGCAGCCTTATTACAAATTCACCCCTCCACTTT.

The genes are TRBV7-9 and TRBJ2-4; 8 nucleotides agree with TRBD1. Germline V gene data show CDR1 as SEHNR and CDR2 as FQNEAQ (reference sequence). The V segment lost 5 bases and the J segment 0 bases; nucleotides outside the gene matches: 6. The CDR3 has 16 residues. CDR3 DNA sequence: TGTGCCAGCAGCCCCGGCAGGGGGCTAGCCAAAAACATTCAGTACTTC. Its translation is CASSPGRGLAKNIQYF.

The chain joins TRBV7-2 to TRBJ1-5, with D unresolved. The CDR3 has 16 residues. The ends were cut back, 2 bases at V and 1 base at J, with 12 bases in the middle. Per germline, CDR1 SGHTA and CDR2 FQGNSA. The CDR3 DNA reads TGTGCCAGCAGCTTAAATGGAGGGTTGAGCAATCAGCCCCAGCATTTT. It specifies CASSLNGGLSNQPQHF.

The CDR3 DNA is TGTGCCAGCACTCCCCTCCCGGGGAGTCAGCCCCAGCATTTT. Amino acids: CASTPLPGSQPQHF. The chain carries TRBV28 and TRBJ1-5; no reliable D call. The CDR3 is 14 amino acids. Germline V CDR1 and CDR2: MDHEN, SYDVKM. Trimming took 7 bases from V and 6 from J, leaving 16 bases between them.

The rearrangement joins TRBV5-8 to TRBJ2-7, with D possibly matching TRBD1 (6 bases). The CDR3 contains 14 residues. Trimming removed 4 bases from V and 2 bases from J, with 13 bases in between. Germline values: CDR1 SGHTS, CDR2 YDEGEE. The chain's CDR3 is CASSVDSIPYEQYF. The CDR3 nucleotides read TGTGCCAGCAGCGTGGACAGTATACCCTACGAGCAGTACTTC.

The chain employs TRBV29-1 and TRBJ2-1; TRBD1 matches at 11 bases. Germline CDR1 and CDR2: SQVTM and ANQGSEA. The CDR3 totals 14 residues. Trimming cost V 4 bases and J 7 bases; bases outside gene matches: 6. The CDR3, as DNA: TGCAGCGTTGGTCGGGACAGGGGGATGAATGAGCAGTTCTTC. It encodes CSVGRDRGMNEQFF.

J is TRBJ1-1 and V is TRBV7-2, with D tentatively TRBD1 (5 bases). Germline V gives CDR1 SGHTA, CDR2 FQGNSA. Trimming took 2 bases from V and 0 from J, leaving 16 bases between them. This CDR3 region has 17 residues. CDR3 residues: CASSLNAGGALNTEAFF. Here the CDR3 DNA reads TGTGCCAGCAGCTTAAATGCGGGAGGGGCCTTGAACACTGAAGCTTTCTTT. Combining the CDR3 with reference TRBV7-2 and TRBJ1-1 gives the whole variable domain GAGVSQSPSNKVTEKGKDVELRCDPISGHTALYWYRQSLGQGLEFLIYFQGNSAPDKSGLPSDRFSAERTGGSVSTLTIQRTQQEDSAVYLCASSLNAGGALNTEAFFGQGTRLTVV.

The V call is TRBV27, the J call TRBJ2-7, with D tentatively TRBD1 (6 bases). Trimming shortened V by 6 bases and J by 4 bases, and 19 bases separated the two germline ends. CDR3 size: 15 residues. Germline V gene lookup returns CDR1 MNHEY and CDR2 SMNVEV (reference sequence). The CDR3 region is CASSFDRDTKYEQYF. The DNA of the CDR3 is TGTGCCAGCAGCTTCGACCGGGACACTAAGTACGAGCAGTACTTC.

This chain links TRBV28 with TRBJ2-7; D possibly corresponds to TRBD1 (6 bases). Germline-derived CDR1 and CDR2 are MDHEN and SYDVKM. V was pared by 6 bases and J by 4 bases, with 22 bases between. The CDR3 length is 16 residues. The CDR3 coding sequence is TGTGCCAGCAGCTCTCCCACCGGGGACACCTTTTACGAGCAGTACTTC. Its protein is CASSSPTGDTFYEQYF.

V gene TRBV7-9 combines with J gene TRBJ1-2; D is unresolved. CDR1 SEHNR and CDR2 FQNEAQ come from the germline V gene (reference sequence). Trimming removed 4 bases from V and 5 bases from J, with 8 bases in between. This CDR3 is 12 amino acids long. CDR3: CASSSDFYGYTF. For the CDR3, the DNA is TGTGCCAGCAGCTCGGACTTTTATGGCTACACCTTC.

The CDR3 DNA reads TGTGCCAGCAACCCCGGACAGGCTTGGGAGCAGTACTTC. Amino acid sequence: CASNPGQAWEQYF. The chain links TRBV6-5 to TRBJ2-7; 7 positions match TRBD1. The V and J ends lost 7 bases and 7 bases, in that order; junction bases with no gene match: 10. Germline-derived CDR1 and CDR2 are MNHEY and SVGAGI. The CDR3 has 13 residues.

This clone appeared a single time. The rearrangement joins TRBV9 to TRBJ2-1; the match to TRBD2 covers 9 bases. Germline CDR1 is SGDLS and CDR2 is YYNGEE. The CDR3 is 16 residues long. The V and J ends lost 2 bases and 8 bases, in that order; junction bases with no gene match: 11. The CDR3 loop is CASSVSRAGGWYEQFF. The CDR3 region has the DNA TGTGCCAGCAGCGTTTCCCGGGCGGGAGGGTGGTATGAGCAGTTCTTC. Combining the CDR3 with reference TRBV9 and TRBJ2-1 gives the whole variable domain DSGVTQTPKHLITATGQRVTLRCSPRSGDLSVYWYQQSLDQGLQFLIQYYNGEERAKGNILERFSAQQFPDLHSELNLSSLELGDSALYFCASSVSRAGGWYEQFFGPGTRLTVL.

The gene calls are TRBV23-1 and TRBJ1-2; D is undetermined. TRBV23-1 belongs to the ORF category, with a function that is uncertain. The CDR3 consists of 15 residues. Between the trimmed V and J ends, which lost 2 bases and 2 bases, there was a span of 12 bases. The CDR3 DNA follows: TGCGCCAGCAGTCAACAGACACGCTCAAACTATGGCTACACCTTC. It codes for CASSQQTRSNYGYTF.

This clone was observed a single time. The chain employs TRBV9 and TRBJ1-1; tentative D call: TRBD1 (6 bases). This CDR3 has 17 residues. Trimming took 0 bases from V and 0 from J, leaving 15 bases between them. CDR1 is SGDLS and CDR2 is YYNGEE in the germline V gene. CDR3 residues: CASSVATPGQLNTEAFF. CDR3 coding DNA: TGTGCCAGCAGCGTAGCTACCCCGGGACAATTGAACACTGAAGCTTTCTTT.

The chain has TRBV11-2 and TRBJ2-1, with a weak D call TRBD2 (5 bases). Germline loops: CDR1 SGHAT, CDR2 FQNNGV. The CDR3 consists of 14 residues. V lost 2 bases and J 2 bases, leaving 7 bases between the germline ends. CDR3 amino acids: CASSLRGTYNEQFF. In nucleotides, the CDR3 is TGTGCCAGCAGCTTACGAGGGACCTACAATGAGCAGTTCTTC.

The chain is built from TRBV19 and TRBJ1-5; 8 positions match TRBD1. The CDR3 is made up of 14 amino acids. Trimming removed 6 bases from V and 7 bases from J; junction bases left unmatched: 8. Germline V gives CDR1 LNHDA, CDR2 SQIVND (reference sequence). Here the CDR3 reads CASRAQGAGQPQHF. The CDR3 DNA follows: TGTGCCAGTAGGGCCCAGGGGGCTGGGCAGCCCCAGCATTTT.

The chain couples TRBV7-9 to TRBJ2-7, with 7 bases lining up with TRBD1. Germline CDR1 reads SEHNR; CDR2 reads FQNEAQ (reference sequence). After removal of 10 bases from V and 2 bases from J, the junction contained 2 bases not matched to a gene. There are 11 residues in the CDR3. The chain's CDR3 is CATGQPYEQYF. For the CDR3, the DNA is TGTGCCACGGGACAGCCCTACGAGCAGTACTTC.

This chain joins TRBV28 and TRBJ1-3; TRBD1 agrees at 7 bases. The CDR3 consists of 13 residues. Germline V gene data show CDR1 as MDHEN and CDR2 as SYDVKM. The trim removed 6 bases at V and 2 bases at J, leaving 1 base unmatched. The CDR3 nucleotides read TGTGCCAGCAGCCAGGGGGCTGGAAACACCATATATTTT. It is translated as CASSQGAGNTIYF.

J is TRBJ1-1 and V is TRBV19, with 11 nucleotides matching TRBD1. CDR1 is LNHDA, CDR2 SQIVND, per germline (reference sequence). V shed 2 bases and J 3 bases; nucleotides not matched to a gene: 11. This CDR3 comprises 18 residues. The CDR3 bases are TGTGCCAGTAGTATACGGGCGAGGACAGGGGGCATGGACACTGAAGCTTTCTTT. This encodes CASSIRARTGGMDTEAFF.

V and J are TRBV28 and TRBJ2-7; 7 bases agree with TRBD1. The CDR3 has 16 amino acids. Germline loops: CDR1 MDHEN, CDR2 SYDVKM. The junction had 14 bases not matched to a gene; V was cut back by 6 bases and J by 3 bases. As DNA, the CDR3 is TGTGCCAGCAGCTTGAGGGAATGGACAGGTCTCTACGAGCAGTACTTC. It is translated as CASSLREWTGLYEQYF.

The gene calls are TRBV24-1 and TRBJ2-1; 12 bases line up with TRBD2. This CDR3 comprises 16 residues. Germline CDR1 KGHDR, CDR2 SFDVKD. V lost 5 bases and J lost 7; bases outside the gene matches: 8. In DNA, the CDR3 is TGTGCCACCAGTGCCCTGACTAGCGGGAGTCGAAATGAGCAGTTCTTC. Its translation: CATSALTSGSRNEQFF.

The chain carries TRBV6-6 and TRBJ2-2; TRBD1 matches 8 bases. The CDR3 totals 13 residues. V lost 4 bases and J lost 6; bases outside the gene matches: 1. Germline CDR1 reads MNHNY; CDR2 reads SVGAGI (reference sequence). CDR3 loop: CASSSQGAGELFF. DNA of the CDR3: TGTGCCAGCAGTTCACAGGGGGCCGGGGAGCTGTTTTTT.

The chain is built from TRBV12-3 or TRBV12-4 and TRBJ1-3; D is perhaps TRBD1 (6 bases). The CDR3 is 13 amino acids. Trimming stripped 6 bases from V and 8 bases from J, with 14 bases between. The CDR3 bases are TGTGCCAGCAGGTTACAGGGAAAGGACACCATATATTTT. Its protein is CASRLQGKDTIYF.

In regard to this clone: At the DNA level, this CDR3 is encoded by other sequences in the same sample as well. V gene TRBV19 combines with J gene TRBJ2-7, with 9 bases matching TRBD1. CDR3 size: 14 residues. Germline V gene sequence: CDR1 LNHDA, CDR2 SQIVND (reference sequence). Unmatched junction bases numbered 5, after V lost 4 bases and J lost 4 bases. The CDR3 DNA is TGTGCCAGTAGTACCCGACAGGGGGGATACGAGCAGTACTTC. Its translation: CASSTRQGGYEQYF.

This clone was counted once. The chain combines TRBV15 with TRBJ1-5; D remains ambiguous. Germline V lookup: CDR1 LNHNV, CDR2 YYDKDF (reference sequence). The CDR3 covers 13 residues. Trimming removed 0 bases from V and 8 bases from J, with 8 bases in between. CDR3 residues: CATSRDNGEPQHF. CDR3 DNA sequence: TGTGCCACCAGCAGAGATAACGGTGAGCCCCAGCATTTT.